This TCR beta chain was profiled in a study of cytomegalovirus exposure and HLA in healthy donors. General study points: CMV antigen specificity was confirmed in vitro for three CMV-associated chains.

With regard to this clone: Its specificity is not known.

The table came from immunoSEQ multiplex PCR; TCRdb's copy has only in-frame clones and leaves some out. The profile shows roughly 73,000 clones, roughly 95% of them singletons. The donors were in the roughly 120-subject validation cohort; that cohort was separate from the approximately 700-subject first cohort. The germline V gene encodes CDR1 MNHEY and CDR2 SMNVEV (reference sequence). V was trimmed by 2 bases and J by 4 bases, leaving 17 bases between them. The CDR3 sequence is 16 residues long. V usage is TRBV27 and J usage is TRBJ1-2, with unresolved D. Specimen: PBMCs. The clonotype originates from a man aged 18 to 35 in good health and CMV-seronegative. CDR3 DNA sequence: TGTGCCAGCAGTTTAAACGTTGGGGAGGGTAGCTATGGCTACACCTTC. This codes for CASSLNVGEGSYGYTF.